Sequencing of this T cell receptor (beta chain) was carried out in a study of shared clonotypes between healthy human individuals. Sequencing used immunoSEQ multiplex PCR; TCRdb keeps in-frame clones, though not all of them. The sample records over 1.4 million clones, over 95% being singletons. This clone came up once. The sequence came from a man aged 25-45 years in good health. Sequencing was performed on naive CD4+ T cells sorted from blood. Noted subset: CD45RA+ positively selected.

The CDR3 loop is CASSPLDRAQETQYF. CDR3 in DNA: TGTGCCAGCTCACCACTAGACAGGGCTCAAGAGACCCAGTACTTC. The chain couples TRBV18 to TRBJ2-5, with 7 bases aligning to TRBD1. The V gene's germline CDR1 is KGHSH and CDR2 LQKENI. CDR3 size: 15 residues. J gave up 2 bases and V 1 base, and 4 bases lay outside the gene matches.